Reported below is one T cell receptor (beta chain). The data were taken from a study of cytomegalovirus exposure and HLA in healthy donors. Primers: 60 Vbeta forward and 13 Jbeta reverse. Only in-frame clones appear in the TCRdb table, and some are missing; sequencing was by immunoSEQ multiplex PCR. The sample records roughly 170,000 clones, more than 80% being singletons. Trimming pared 0 bases from V and 5 bases from J, leaving 11 bases between. Germline V CDR1 and CDR2: SGHDT, YYEEEE. The CDR3 sequence is 14 residues long. This clonotype was obtained from a young man in good health and CMV-seronegative. The sequenced material came from PBMCs. The rearrangement links TRBV5-6 to TRBJ1-2; D is possibly TRBD1 (5 bases). CDR3 coding DNA: TGTGCCAGCAGCTTGGGTTTGACAGTTTATGGCTACACCTTC. Translation: CASSLGLTVYGYTF.